This T cell receptor beta chain was captured in a study of blood T cell repertoires in COVID-19. Study at large: Samples of COVID-19 (acute and convalescent) were obtained from the United States, Italy and Spain. In each case, the material was cDNA or gDNA derived from T cells, B-cell-depleted T cells, or PBMCs.

Assignment of participants to cohorts was predicated upon participant-reported clinical history. Profiling relied on immunoSEQ multiplex PCR, and the TCRdb table lists in-frame clones only, not all of them. Of more than 250,000 clones listed, under 95% are singletons. The table lists this clone with a count of one. The length of the CDR3 is 14 residues. V gave up 1 base and J gave up 7 bases, with 13 bases separating them. Germline V gives CDR1 MGHRA, CDR2 YSYEKL. The V gene is TRBV4-1, the J gene TRBJ1-2; D possibly corresponds to TRBD1 (5 bases). The sequenced sample was PBMCs or T cells enriched from blood (not recorded which). This sequence was found in a woman aged 25-40 years who had recovered from COVID-19. CDR3 bases: TGCGCCAGCAGCCAAGGGCCGGGGGAGGTTGGCTACACCTTC. Encoded protein: CASSQGPGEVGYTF.